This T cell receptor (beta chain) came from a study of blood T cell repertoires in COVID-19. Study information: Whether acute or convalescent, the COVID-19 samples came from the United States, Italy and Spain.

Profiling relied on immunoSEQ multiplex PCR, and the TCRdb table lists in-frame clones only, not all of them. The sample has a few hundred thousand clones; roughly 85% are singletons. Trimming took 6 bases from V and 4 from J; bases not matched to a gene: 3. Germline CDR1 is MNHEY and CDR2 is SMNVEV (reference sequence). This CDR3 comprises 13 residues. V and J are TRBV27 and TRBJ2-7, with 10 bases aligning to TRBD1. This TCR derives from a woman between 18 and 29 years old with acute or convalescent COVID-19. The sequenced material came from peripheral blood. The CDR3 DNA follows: TGTGCCAGCAGATGGACAGGGGGTTACGAGCAGTACTTC. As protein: CASRWTGGYEQYF.